The T cell receptor beta chain under discussion was sequenced for a study of blood T cell repertoires in COVID-19. Enrolled during active infection, Seattle patients were then followed longitudinally. Measured with immunoSEQ multiplex PCR; TCRdb has only the in-frame clones, and not every one. In the table there are 150,000 to 200,000 clones, about 85% of which are singletons. Germline assignment: CDR1 SQVTM and CDR2 ANQGSEA. V shed 6 bases and J 3 bases; nucleotides not matched to a gene: 9. The CDR3 has 14 amino acids. V is TRBV29-1 and J is TRBJ1-2, with 8 bases identical to TRBD1. The sample comprised peripheral blood. The sequence came from a woman aged 40 to 50 with COVID-19, enrolled during active disease. For the CDR3, the DNA is TGCAGCGTCGACGCGACAGGGGAGGACTATGGCTACACCTTC. As protein: CSVDATGEDYGYTF.